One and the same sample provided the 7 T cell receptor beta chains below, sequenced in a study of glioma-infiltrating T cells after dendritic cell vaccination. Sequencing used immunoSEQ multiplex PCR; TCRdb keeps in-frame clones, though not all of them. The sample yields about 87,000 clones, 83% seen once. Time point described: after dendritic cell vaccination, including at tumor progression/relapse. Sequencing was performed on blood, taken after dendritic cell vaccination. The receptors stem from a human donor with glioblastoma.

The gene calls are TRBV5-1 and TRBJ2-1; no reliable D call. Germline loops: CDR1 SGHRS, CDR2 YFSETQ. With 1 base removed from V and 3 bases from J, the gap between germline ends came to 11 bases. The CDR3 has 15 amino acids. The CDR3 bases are TGCGCCAGCAGCTTGCTAAGTTTCAACTACAATGAGCAGTTCTTC. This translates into CASSLLSFNYNEQFF.

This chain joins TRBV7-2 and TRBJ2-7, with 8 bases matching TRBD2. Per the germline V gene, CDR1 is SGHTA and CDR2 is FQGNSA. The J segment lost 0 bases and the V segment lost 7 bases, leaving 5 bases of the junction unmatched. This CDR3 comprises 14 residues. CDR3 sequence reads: CASTGGGSSYEQYF. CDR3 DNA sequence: TGTGCCAGCACGGGCGGGGGGAGCTCCTACGAGCAGTACTTC. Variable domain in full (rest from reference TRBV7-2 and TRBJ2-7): GAGVSQSPSNKVTEKGKDVELRCDPISGHTALYWYRQSLGQGLEFLIYFQGNSAPDKSGLPSDRFSAERTGGSVSTLTIQRTQQEDSAVYLCASTGGGSSYEQYFGPGTRLTVT.

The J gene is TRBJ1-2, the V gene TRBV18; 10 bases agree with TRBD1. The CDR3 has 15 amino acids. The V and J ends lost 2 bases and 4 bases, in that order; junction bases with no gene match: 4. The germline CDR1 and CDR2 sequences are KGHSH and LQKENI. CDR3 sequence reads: CASSPGTGAGYGYTF. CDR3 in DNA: TGTGCCAGCTCACCAGGGACAGGGGCCGGCTATGGCTACACCTTC.

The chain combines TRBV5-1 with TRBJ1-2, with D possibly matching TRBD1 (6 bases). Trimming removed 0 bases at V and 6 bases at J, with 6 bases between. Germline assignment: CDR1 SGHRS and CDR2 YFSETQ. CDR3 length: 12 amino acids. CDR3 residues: CASSLGQDGYTF. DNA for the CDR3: TGCGCCAGCAGCTTGGGACAGGATGGCTACACCTTC.

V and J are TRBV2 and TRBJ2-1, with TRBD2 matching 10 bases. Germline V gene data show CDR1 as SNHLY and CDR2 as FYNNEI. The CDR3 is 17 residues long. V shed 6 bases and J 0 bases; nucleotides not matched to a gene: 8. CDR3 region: CASRRLAGANSYNEQFF. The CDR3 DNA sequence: TGTGCCAGCAGACGACTAGCGGGTGCAAACTCCTACAATGAGCAGTTCTTC.

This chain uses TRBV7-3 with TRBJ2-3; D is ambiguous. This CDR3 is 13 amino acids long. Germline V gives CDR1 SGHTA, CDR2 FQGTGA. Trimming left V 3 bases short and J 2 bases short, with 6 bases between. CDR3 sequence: CASSFEITDTQYF. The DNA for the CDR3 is TGTGCCAGCAGCTTCGAGATCACAGATACGCAGTATTTT.

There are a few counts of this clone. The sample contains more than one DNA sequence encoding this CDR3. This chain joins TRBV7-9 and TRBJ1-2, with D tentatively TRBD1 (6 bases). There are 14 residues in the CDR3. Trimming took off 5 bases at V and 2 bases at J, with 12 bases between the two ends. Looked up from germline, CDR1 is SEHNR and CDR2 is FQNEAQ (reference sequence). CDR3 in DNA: TGTGCCAGCAGCCCAACGACAGGAAACTATGGCTACACCTTC. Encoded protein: CASSPTTGNYGYTF. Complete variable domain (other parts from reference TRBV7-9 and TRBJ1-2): DTGVSQNPRHKITKRGQNVTFRCDPISEHNRLYWYRQTLGQGPEFLTYFQNEAQLEKSRLLSDRFSAERPKGSFSTLEIQRTEQGDSAMYLCASSPTTGNYGYTFGSGTRLTVV.